This is a list of T cell receptor beta chains from one sample in a study of tumor and adjacent non-tumor tissue in lung cancer. Via MiXCR, TCRdb re-called the multiplex PCR reads, giving one row per CDR3 protein. The table shows approximately 120,000 distinct CDR3 sequences, with roughly three fifths occurring only once. Sequenced sample: distant non-tumor lung tissue. Receptors were obtained from a man aged 55 to 70 with non-small cell lung cancer. Each CDR3 is given without its conserved first and last residue. Rows give clone size only sometimes, using once, few, many, or a class for an expanded clone.

>TRBV20-1|TRBJ1-1|13|many
SARSGTALNTEAF
>TRBV4-1|TRBJ2-7|14|many
ASSKNSGTGTYEQY
>TRBV6-2/TRBV6-3|TRBJ2-7|12|many
ASSPRDRDYEQY
>TRBV5-5|TRBJ1-2|13|many
ASSLAVGQGRGYT
>TRBV6-1|TRBJ2-5|12|.
ASRDRRKEETQC
>TRBV16|TRBJ2-1|13|few
ASSQSGTESNEQF
>TRBV11-2|TRBJ2-3|12|.
ANSKGQGSGTQY
>TRBV20-1|TRBJ2-2|12|many
SARTDRGTGELF
>TRBV11-3|TRBJ1-1|16|.
ASSLWDGDHSRRTEAF
>TRBV4-1|TRBJ2-3|16|few
ASSPLGVQGERTDTQY
>TRBV6-2/TRBV6-3|TRBJ2-1|10|many
ASSFPGHEQF
>TRBV19|TRBJ2-1|11|once
ASSIRPYNEQF
>TRBV20-1|TRBJ2-3|11|.
SAISSGRDTQY
>TRBV11-2|TRBJ1-2|11|.
VSILLRKTDYT
>TRBV12-3/TRBV12-4|TRBJ1-6|16|many
AARTFTGESSYNSPLH
>TRBV4-1|TRBJ2-5|12|.
VSSQGLSVETQY
>TRBV12-3/TRBV12-4|TRBJ2-4|13|many
ASSTGDGRGDIQY
>TRBV12-3/TRBV12-4|TRBJ2-2|13|.
ASSRRGVGTGQLF
>TRBV12-3/TRBV12-4|TRBJ2-4|13|.
TSSPPRTGEGIQY
>TRBV5-5|TRBJ1-4|11|many
ASSWTGDRKLF
>TRBV7-9|TRBJ2-1|13|.
ASSLEGLGYNEQF
>TRBV12-3/TRBV12-4|TRBJ2-3|11|once
ASSHTSFYTQY
>TRBV11-3|TRBJ2-3|11|.
ASSSGATDTQY
>TRBV28|TRBJ2-3|15|few
ASSSRGSSRGTVTQY
>TRBV6-5|TRBJ2-1|13|.
ACSYGGQDTNEQF
>TRBV6-5|TRBJ2-1|14|once
ASSYAPPGVYNEQL
>TRBV6-2/TRBV6-3|TRBJ1-1|11|.
STSDRGLIPAF
>TRBV4-2|TRBJ2-4|17|.
TSSIAQASGLLAKNIQY
>TRBV5-1|TRBJ2-3|12|.
ASSLGGVQDTQY
>TRBV6-5|TRBJ1-2|11|once
VSSLQGGNGYT
>TRBV12-3/TRBV12-4|TRBJ1-5|14|.
ASSIGRGTSNQPPH